Below are 26 T cell receptor beta chains sequenced from a single sample in a study of CD8 T cells in ankylosing spondylitis. In TCRdb, the 5' RACE reads were re-called with MiXCR into one record per CDR3 protein. Of about 140,000 distinct CDR3 sequences listed, roughly 6.6% are singletons. The sequencing input was blood, either unsorted or a sorted T cell fraction (not recorded which). These receptors were taken from a female donor with ankylosing spondylitis or in good health (not recorded which).

This clonotype was observed at least ten times. The rearrangement joins TRBV12-3 or TRBV12-4 to TRBJ2-1, with D perhaps TRBD1 (6 bases). The V end lost 7 bases, the J end lost 7 bases, and 14 bases lay between the germline ends. The CDR3 spans 13 residues. CDR3: CASNLDRPNEQFF. The CDR3 nucleotides are TGTGCCAGCAACCTAGACAGGCCTAATGAGCAGTTCTTC.

This clonotype showed up many times. The chain carries TRBV7-2 and TRBJ2-1, with D perhaps matching TRBD2 (5 bases). The CDR3 spans 13 residues. Germline V CDR1 and CDR2: SGHTA, FQGNSA. V was shortened by 1 base and J by 6 bases, with 7 bases between the two germline ends. DNA of the CDR3: TGTGCCAGCAGCTTAGGGACTGGCAATGAGCAGTTCTTC. Translating gives CASSLGTGNEQFF. The full variable domain, completed using reference TRBV7-2 and TRBJ2-1, is GAGVSQSPSNKVTEKGKDVELRCDPISGHTALYWYRQSLGQGLEFLIYFQGNSAPDKSGLPSDRFSAERTGGSVSTLTIQRTQQEDSAVYLCASSLGTGNEQFFGPGTRLTVL.

This clonotype was seen ten or more times. The V gene is TRBV5-1, the J gene TRBJ1-2, with D perhaps TRBD1 (6 bases). The CDR3 runs 15 residues. The ends were cut back, 0 bases at V and 6 bases at J, with 15 bases in the middle. The V gene's germline CDR1 is SGHRS and CDR2 YFSETQ. Here the CDR3 reads CASSLVVGGGDGYTF. The CDR3 DNA is TGCGCCAGCAGCTTGGTAGTTGGGGGCGGAGATGGCTACACCTTC.

This clonotype was recorded at least ten times. The chain has TRBV6-1 and TRBJ1-5; TRBD1 aligns across 7 bases. CDR1 and CDR2 (germline): MNHNS, SASEGT. The V segment lost 10 bases and the J segment 8 bases; nucleotides outside the gene matches: 20. The CDR3 sequence is 16 residues long. CDR3 coding DNA: TGTGCCATCAGCCCGGGACAGACGTTCAACTATAAGCCCCAGCATTTT. This gives the protein CAISPGQTFNYKPQHF.

This clonotype was seen at least ten times. This chain joins TRBV15 and TRBJ1-2, with 7 bases matching TRBD1. Germline V gives CDR1 LNHNV, CDR2 YYDKDF (reference sequence). Trimming at V came to 4 bases and at J to 6 bases, leaving 5 bases not matched to a gene. The CDR3 consists of 13 residues. The CDR3 DNA reads TGTGCCACCAGCACCCAGGGGGGGAATGGCTACACCTTC. It codes for CATSTQGGNGYTF.

The chain recombines TRBV11-2 with TRBJ2-1; 7 bases line up with TRBD1. Germline assignment: CDR1 SGHAT and CDR2 FQNNGV. This CDR3 is built from 16 residues. Trimming took 5 bases from V and 7 from J; bases not matched to a gene: 14. In DNA form, the CDR3 reads TGTGCCAGCAGCAAACGCGACCCGGGACAGCGAAATGAGCAGTTCTTC. Translating gives CASSKRDPGQRNEQFF.

This clonotype has ten or more counts. The chain carries TRBV12-3 or TRBV12-4 and TRBJ2-2; D is perhaps TRBD2 (6 bases). V dropped 5 bases and J dropped 4 bases, with 17 bases sitting between them. This CDR3 comprises 16 residues. The CDR3 nucleotides are TGTGCCAGCAGTCGTTCACCGGGACTGCGCACCGGGGAGCTGTTTTTT. Protein sequence: CASSRSPGLRTGELFF.

This clonotype was observed many times. The V and J genes are TRBV4-1 and TRBJ1-1; D unresolved. Germline V lookup: CDR1 MGHRA, CDR2 YSYEKL. The CDR3 has 15 amino acids. The ends were cut back, 0 bases at V and 3 bases at J, with 11 bases in the middle. In nucleotides, the CDR3 is TGCGCCAGCAGCCAAGATAGACAACGTGACACTGAAGCTTTCTTT. Encoded protein: CASSQDRQRDTEAFF.

In its sample, this clonotype was seen many times. This chain joins TRBV5-1 and TRBJ2-2; D is uncertain. Germline-derived CDR1 and CDR2 are SGHRS and YFSETQ. The length of the CDR3 is 15 residues. Trimming left V 0 bases short and J 5 bases short, with 11 bases between. The CDR3 DNA reads as TGCGCCAGCAGCTTGGCAACTTTGGGGACCGGGGAGCTGTTTTTT. Residues: CASSLATLGTGELFF.

This clonotype was counted at least ten times. V gene TRBV27 combines with J gene TRBJ1-4; D call uncertain. Per the germline V gene, CDR1 is MNHEY and CDR2 is SMNVEV (reference sequence). The CDR3 has 15 residues. Trimming shortened V by 5 bases and J by 3 bases, and 13 bases separated the two germline ends. The CDR3 is CASSPAVGSNEKLFF. CDR3 bases: TGTGCCAGCAGTCCCGCAGTGGGGTCTAATGAAAAACTGTTTTTT.

This clonotype was seen many times. This CDR3 is CASSTQGSGNTIYF. CDR3 bases: TGTGCCAGCTCAACACAGGGTTCTGGAAACACCATATATTTT. The gene calls are TRBV18 and TRBJ1-3; D may be TRBD1 (6 bases). CDR3 length equals 14 residues. The germline CDR1 and CDR2 sequences are KGHSH and LQKENI. The V end was cut by 5 bases, the J end by 1 base, with 9 bases between.

This clonotype was observed many times. CDR3: CASRIQGVTEAFF. Here the CDR3 DNA reads TGCGCCAGCAGAATACAGGGGGTTACTGAAGCTTTCTTT. The gene calls are TRBV5-1 and TRBJ1-1, with 8 bases identical to TRBD1. J gave up 5 bases and V 5 bases, and 5 bases lay outside the gene matches. Germline assignment: CDR1 SGHRS and CDR2 YFSETQ. The length of the CDR3 is 13 residues.

This clonotype was seen repeatedly, ten times or more. The chain has TRBV10-3 and TRBJ2-3; 7 bases are a match to TRBD2. J gave up 0 bases and V 3 bases, and 9 bases lay outside the gene matches. This CDR3 region has 17 residues. Germline CDR1 ENHRY, CDR2 SYGVKD. In DNA form, the CDR3 reads TGTGCCATCAGTGAACGTCTCGCGGGAGACAGCACAGATACGCAGTATTTT. It specifies CAISERLAGDSTDTQYF.

This clonotype was picked up many times. The chain employs TRBV7-2 and TRBJ2-2, with unresolved D. Between the trimmed V and J ends, which lost 1 base and 1 base, there was a span of 10 bases. CDR1 SGHTA and CDR2 FQGNSA come from the germline V gene. The CDR3 length is 16 residues. CDR3 protein: CASSLVLGKNTGELFF. The CDR3 DNA follows: TGTGCCAGCAGCTTAGTTTTGGGAAAGAACACCGGGGAGCTGTTTTTT.

This clonotype was seen at least ten times. The V and J genes are TRBV4-1 and TRBJ1-3; TRBD1 is a possible D gene (6 bases). The germline V gene has CDR1 MGHRA and CDR2 YSYEKL. The CDR3 has 14 amino acids. The ends were cut back, 2 bases at V and 2 bases at J, with 7 bases in the middle. CDR3 residues: CASSQPGAGNTIYF. CDR3 DNA: TGCGCCAGCAGCCAACCAGGGGCTGGAAACACCATATATTTT.

In its sample, this clonotype was seen a few times. This chain's CDR3 is CATNLGGSPSYEQYF. The CDR3 DNA follows: TGCGCCACGAACCTTGGGGGGTCCCCATCCTACGAGCAGTACTTC. The chain joins TRBV23-1 to TRBJ2-7; maybe TRBD2 (6 bases). TRBV23-1 is an ORF, with its function uncertain. V gave up 10 bases and J gave up 1 base, with 20 bases separating them. CDR3 size: 15 residues.

At least ten counts were recorded for this clonotype. V is TRBV6-5 and J is TRBJ2-3, with TRBD1 matching 8 bases. The germline V gene encodes CDR1 MNHEY and CDR2 SVGAGI. J lost 4 bases, V lost 0 bases, and 3 bases had no gene match. This CDR3 is 15 amino acids long. CDR3 region: CASSYSWTGSDTQYF. The CDR3 DNA reads TGTGCCAGCAGTTACTCGTGGACAGGGTCAGATACGCAGTATTTT.

This clonotype was counted at least ten times. This chain uses TRBV4-1 with TRBJ2-7; 7 bases are a match to TRBD1. The CDR3 has 15 residues. Germline-derived CDR1 and CDR2 are MGHRA and YSYEKL. Germline trimming cut 1 base from V and 3 bases from J; bases unmatched to any gene: 6. The CDR3: CASSQGDREYYEQYF. The CDR3 DNA follows: TGCGCCAGCAGCCAAGGGGACAGAGAATACTACGAGCAGTACTTC.

This clonotype came up many times. The CDR3 protein is CASSPRQDPNYGYTF. CDR3 coding DNA: TGTGCCAGCAGCCCGCGACAGGATCCTAACTATGGCTACACCTTC. This chain links TRBV9 with TRBJ1-2; TRBD1 is a possible D gene (6 bases). From germline, CDR1 is SGDLS and CDR2 YYNGEE. V lost 4 bases and J lost 0, with 13 bases in between. The CDR3 length is 15 residues.

At least ten counts were recorded for this clonotype. The chain recombines TRBV7-3 with TRBJ1-1; D possibly corresponds to TRBD1 (5 bases). Looked up from germline, CDR1 is SGHTA and CDR2 is FQGTGA. This CDR3 spans 15 amino acids. V dropped 3 bases and J dropped 3 bases, with 14 bases sitting between them. Here the CDR3 reads CASSLGGGLDTEAFF. CDR3 nucleotides: TGTGCCAGCAGCTTGGGGGGAGGGCTGGACACTGAAGCTTTCTTT.

This clonotype was found many times. The chain's CDR3 is CASSQDRAYNQPQHF. As DNA, the CDR3 is TGTGCCAGCAGCCAGGACAGGGCCTACAATCAGCCCCAGCATTTT. The chain joins TRBV28 to TRBJ1-5, with 8 positions matching TRBD1. CDR1 is MDHEN and CDR2 is SYDVKM in the germline V gene. The CDR3 is 15 residues long. After removal of 6 bases from V and 3 bases from J, the junction contained 7 bases not matched to a gene.

This clonotype was observed a handful of times. The rearrangement links TRBV27 to TRBJ2-1; 9 positions match TRBD2. Trimming at V came to 2 bases and at J to 6 bases, leaving 8 bases not matched to a gene. Germline V lookup: CDR1 MNHEY, CDR2 SMNVEV (reference sequence). This CDR3 is built from 16 residues. The CDR3 protein is CASSLVSSGVANEQFF. As DNA, the CDR3 is TGTGCCAGCAGTTTAGTATCTAGCGGGGTAGCCAATGAGCAGTTCTTC.

This clonotype has ten or more counts. The rearrangement uses TRBV29-1 and TRBJ1-1, with unresolved D. CDR1 and CDR2 from the germline V gene are SQVTM and ANQGSEA. Trimming removed 3 bases from V and 0 bases from J, with 14 bases in between. The CDR3 covers 15 residues. The CDR3 loop is CSVDKLGGLNTEAFF. The CDR3 nucleotides read TGCAGCGTTGATAAACTGGGTGGTCTGAACACTGAAGCTTTCTTT.

This clonotype has ten or more counts. The chain recombines TRBV28 with TRBJ1-2, with unresolved D. The germline V gene encodes CDR1 MDHEN and CDR2 SYDVKM. This CDR3 has 11 amino acids. V lost 5 bases and J lost 7, with 8 bases in between. CDR3 sequence: CASSALIGYTF. The DNA of the CDR3 is TGTGCCAGCAGTGCACTAATTGGCTACACCTTC.

At least ten counts were recorded for this clonotype. J is TRBJ1-4 and V is TRBV5-1, with TRBD1 matching 11 bases. Trimming at V came to 4 bases and at J to 7 bases, leaving 6 bases not matched to a gene. Germline values: CDR1 SGHRS, CDR2 YFSETQ. The CDR3 sequence is 15 residues long. The CDR3 is CASSARTGGIEKLFF. The CDR3 nucleotides are TGCGCCAGCAGCGCGCGGACAGGGGGCATTGAAAAACTGTTTTTT.

A few counts support this clonotype. The chain has TRBV7-9 and TRBJ2-3; possible D gene TRBD2, 6 bases. The V gene lost 3 bases and the J gene lost 5 bases, with 9 bases spanning the gap. From germline, CDR1 is SEHNR and CDR2 FQNEAQ (reference sequence). The CDR3 length is 13 residues. The CDR3 is CASSFDGRDTQYF. The CDR3, as DNA: TGTGCCAGCAGCTTCGACGGGAGAGATACGCAGTATTTT.